Each of the 7 T cell receptor beta chains below was sequenced from the same sample in a study of glioma-infiltrating T cells. TCR alpha and beta CDR3 regions were amplified from RNA using iRepertoire nested multiplex PCR. TCRdb reprocessed the multiplex PCR reads with MiXCR, giving one entry per CDR3 protein. The profile shows around 390,000 distinct CDR3 sequences, 41% of them singletons. Sample: glioma tissue, nonneoplastic brain tissue, or PBMCs (not recorded which). The receptors here all came from a human donor with low-grade glioma or glioblastoma, undergoing nonglioma brain surgery, or in good health (not recorded which).

The genes are TRBV4-1 and TRBJ2-7, with D possibly TRBD2 on 6 matching bases. V was clipped by 3 bases and J by 2 bases, with 17 bases between them. Germline V gene lookup returns CDR1 MGHRA and CDR2 YSYEKL. The CDR3 is made up of 16 amino acids. CDR3: CASSQTRTLKTYEQYF. CDR3 bases: TGCGCCAGCAGCCAGACTAGGACCCTAAAAACCTACGAGCAGTACTTC.

This clonotype was seen only a few times. This chain joins TRBV19 and TRBJ2-2; 9 positions match TRBD1. The CDR3 extends over 16 amino acids. V gave up 6 bases and J gave up 5 bases; unmatched junction bases: 10. Germline-derived CDR1 and CDR2 are LNHDA and SQIVND (reference sequence). CDR3 region: CASSANRGRLTGELFF. CDR3 DNA: TGTGCCAGTAGCGCAAACAGGGGGCGATTGACCGGGGAGCTGTTTTTT.

This chain joins TRBV24-1 and TRBJ2-5; TRBD1 might be the D (5 bases). Germline V gives CDR1 KGHDR, CDR2 SFDVKD. CDR3 length: 14 residues. The V and J ends lost 3 bases and 1 base respectively, with 8 bases between them. CDR3 in DNA: TGTGCCACCAGTGATCGACAGACCCAAGAGACCCAGTACTTC. It specifies CATSDRQTQETQYF.

This clonotype was observed many times. The chain employs TRBV7-2 and TRBJ1-2; no firm D call. The germline gives CDR1 SGHTA, CDR2 FQGNSA. The germline V and J ends were trimmed by 2 bases and 4 bases, with 11 bases remaining between them. This CDR3 has 14 amino acids. The CDR3 loop is CASSLSTASYGYTF. CDR3 sequence (DNA): TGTGCCAGCAGCTTATCTACGGCTTCCTATGGCTACACCTTC.

This clonotype was detected a few times. This rearrangement joins TRBV4-2 to TRBJ2-2, with D possibly TRBD1 on 6 matching bases. Germline V lookup: CDR1 LGHNA, CDR2 YNFKEQ. The CDR3 contains 14 residues. The V end lost 2 bases, the J end lost 6 bases, and 10 bases lay between the germline ends. The CDR3 coding sequence is TGTGCCAGCAGCCAACCCGGGACACCCGGGGAGCTGTTTTTT. This translates into CASSQPGTPGELFF.

This clonotype occurred many times. The rearrangement uses TRBV6-1 and TRBJ2-5; the match to TRBD2 covers 9 bases. CDR1 and CDR2 from the germline V gene are MNHNS and SASEGT. J gave up 7 bases and V 7 bases, and 10 bases lay outside the gene matches. This CDR3 contains 14 residues. The CDR3 loop reads CASIADLAGTTQYF. For the CDR3, the DNA is TGTGCCAGCATCGCAGATCTAGCGGGAACGACCCAGTACTTC.

Regarding this clonotype: The CDR3 ends on some other residue instead of the conserved phenylalanine or tryptophan, so this is likely a read error. J is TRBJ1-1 and V is TRBV4-2; the D gene is possibly TRBD1 (5 bases). Germline CDR1 and CDR2: LGHNA and YNFKEQ. The CDR3 is made up of 15 amino acids. For the CDR3, the DNA is TGTGCCAGCAGCCAGGGTGGACAATTGAACACCGAAGCTTTCCTT. Amino acids: CASSQGGQLNTEAFL.